Sequencing of this TCR beta chain was carried out in a study of siplizumab effects on memory and regulatory T cells. Whole-study findings and limits: Mappable alloreactive CD4+ clones were on average around 74% Treg-derived with siplizumab, approximately 26% in controls. Naive T cells, seemingly more diverse than memory cells, seemed major alloresponse contributors. Tregs that proliferated in siplizumab cultures did not have their suppressive function confirmed.

Method: immunoSEQ multiplex PCR; TCRdb's copy keeps in-frame clones and lacks some. Of roughly 68,000 clones detected, 83% appear once; the ten largest clones hold roughly 3.8%. After removal of 4 bases from V and 0 bases from J, the junction contained 10 bases not matched to a gene. The CDR3 has 17 amino acids. Germline V gene lookup returns CDR1 MGHRA and CDR2 YSYEKL. As to this clone: The antigen remains undetermined.

The sample was memory CD4+ T cells sorted from blood. The receptor comes from a human donor in good health. The chain combines TRBV4-1 with TRBJ2-3; 7 bases are shared with TRBD2. DNA for the CDR3: TGCGCCAGCAGCCCGGCGGGGGTAGCGGCTAGCACAGATACGCAGTATTTT. Amino acid sequence: CASSPAGVAASTDTQYF.